The 13 T cell receptor beta chains below were found in one sample sequenced in a study of PD-L1 blockade in urothelial cancer (dated by TCRdb to the late 2010s). The library came from the immunoSEQ multiplex PCR assay. This is the immuneACCESS table as TCRdb keeps it, with only in-frame sequences that have V and J called. A part of the clones is gone; compared with another copy, unresolved V genes explain less than half, and the rest is unexplained. The sample contains some 120,000 clones, roughly 88% of them found a single time. Of the sample, about 2.4% falls within the top ten clones. This specimen's time point label, per the study, means: peripheral blood 6 weeks after treatment start. Source: PBMCs, taken around atezolizumab (anti-PD-L1) treatment. All receptors derive from a man aged 50 to 59 with urothelial cancer.

The rearrangement uses TRBV6-7 and TRBJ1-5; TRBD1 is a possible D gene (6 bases). TRBV6-7 counts as an open reading frame of uncertain function. The CDR3 spans 16 residues. The V gene lost 4 bases and the J gene lost 1 base, with 14 bases spanning the gap. CDR3 loop: CASSSPQGNSNQPQHF. For the CDR3, the DNA is TGTGCCAGCAGTTCCCCGCAGGGGAACAGCAATCAGCCCCAGCATTTT.

The V gene is TRBV6-4, the J gene TRBJ2-1; 14 bases map to TRBD2. The germline V gene has CDR1 MRHNA and CDR2 SNTAGT. The CDR3 runs 15 residues. V lost 6 bases, J lost 7 bases, and 5 bases stayed unmatched. CDR3 sequence (DNA): TGTGCCAGCAGCCTGGGACTAGCGGGAGTTAATGAGCAGTTCTTC. It translates to CASSLGLAGVNEQFF.

This chain links TRBV7-9 with TRBJ2-7; TRBD2 aligns across 10 bases. The CDR3 length is 14 residues. The germline V gene encodes CDR1 SEHNR and CDR2 FQNEAQ (reference sequence). The V segment lost 3 bases and the J segment 3 bases; nucleotides outside the gene matches: 2. CDR3 loop: CASSFPSGSYEQYF. The CDR3 bases are TGTGCCAGCAGCTTCCCTAGCGGGAGCTACGAGCAGTACTTC.

The chain combines TRBV7-9 with TRBJ2-3; 10 bases are shared with TRBD2. Germline V gene data show CDR1 as SEHNR and CDR2 as FQNEAQ (reference sequence). The CDR3 consists of 17 residues. V dropped 1 base and J dropped 1; count of bases not matched to a gene: 5. The CDR3 DNA reads as TGTGCCAGCAGCTTAGGCCTAGCGGGAGTGCGCACAGATACGCAGTATTTT. It encodes CASSLGLAGVRTDTQYF.

The chain couples TRBV7-9 to TRBJ1-4, with D uncertain. The V end was cut by 4 bases, the J end by 0 bases, with 15 bases between. CDR1 and CDR2 from the germline V gene are SEHNR and FQNEAQ (reference sequence). The length of the CDR3 is 17 residues. The CDR3 region has the DNA TGTGCCAGCAGCTCGACTAGATCAGCAGCAACTAATGAAAAACTGTTTTTT. It encodes CASSSTRSAATNEKLFF. Supplemented by reference TRBV7-9 and TRBJ1-4, the full variable domain reads DTGVSQNPRHKITKRGQNVTFRCDPISEHNRLYWYRQTLGQGPEFLTYFQNEAQLEKSRLLSDRFSAERPKGSFSTLEIQRTEQGDSAMYLCASSSTRSAATNEKLFFGSGTQLSVL.

This chain links TRBV6-5 with TRBJ1-2; perhaps TRBD1 as D (5 bases). The CDR3 consists of 15 residues. Trimming shortened V by 1 base and J by 4 bases, and 13 bases separated the two germline ends. Per the germline V gene, CDR1 is MNHEY and CDR2 is SVGAGI. The CDR3 region is CASSYLQGTSYGYTF. For the CDR3, the DNA is TGTGCCAGCAGTTACTTGCAGGGAACCTCCTATGGCTACACCTTC.

The chain links TRBV4-2 to TRBJ2-1; D gene ambiguous. Germline CDR1 reads LGHNA; CDR2 reads YNFKEQ. V shed 0 bases and J shed 2 bases, with 11 bases lying between them. The CDR3 is 16 residues long. The CDR3, as DNA: TGTGCCAGCAGCCAAGATAGTGTGTATCCCTACAATGAGCAGTTCTTC. Protein sequence: CASSQDSVYPYNEQFF.

A single count supports this clone. V gene TRBV30 combines with J gene TRBJ2-1; perhaps TRBD2 as D (7 bases). The germline CDR1 and CDR2 sequences are GTSNPN and SVGIG (reference sequence). The V end lost 8 bases, the J end lost 8 bases, and 13 bases lay between the germline ends. This CDR3 has 11 amino acids. The CDR3 is CAARGGDEQFF. CDR3 DNA sequence: TGTGCCGCCCGAGGGGGGGATGAGCAGTTCTTC.

The V gene is TRBV2, the J gene TRBJ2-5; TRBD2 might be the D (6 bases). CDR1 SNHLY and CDR2 FYNNEI come from the germline V gene. Trimming removed 5 bases from V and 1 base from J, with 17 bases in between. This CDR3 has 16 residues. In nucleotides, the CDR3 is TGTGCCAGCAGTTCCGTCAACGGGAGAGCCCAAGAGACCCAGTACTTC. Protein sequence: CASSSVNGRAQETQYF.

The chain is built from TRBV6-6 and TRBJ1-1; D is possibly TRBD1 (6 bases). The CDR3 loop spans 13 amino acids. Germline V CDR1 and CDR2: MNHNY, SVGAGI (reference sequence). V lost 0 bases to trimming and J lost 4 bases, with 6 bases between them. This chain's CDR3 is CASSYSGGTEAFF. The CDR3 coding sequence is TGTGCCAGCAGTTACTCAGGGGGCACTGAAGCTTTCTTT.

The chain uses TRBV4-1 and TRBJ2-6, with D uncertain. The V gene lost 4 bases and the J gene lost 0 bases, with 16 bases spanning the gap. This CDR3 contains 18 residues. Looked up from germline, CDR1 is MGHRA and CDR2 is YSYEKL. In nucleotides, the CDR3 is TGCGCCAGCAGCCCCCTTCAGACTTTTTACTCTGGGGCCAACGTCCTGACTTTC. Its protein is CASSPLQTFYSGANVLTF.

The rearrangement uses TRBV9 and TRBJ2-7; a weak D match, TRBD2 (6 bases). The germline CDR1 and CDR2 sequences are SGDLS and YYNGEE. Trimming removed 3 bases at V and 5 bases at J, with 21 bases between. CDR3 length: 16 amino acids. The CDR3 reads CASSARGDLAFDEQYF. The DNA of the CDR3 is TGTGCCAGCAGCGCAAGAGGGGACCTAGCGTTCGACGAGCAGTACTTC.

This chain uses TRBV19 with TRBJ1-5; 11 bases line up with TRBD1. V lost 11 bases and J lost 4; bases outside the gene matches: 7. Germline CDR1 LNHDA, CDR2 SQIVND (reference sequence). CDR3 size: 14 residues. CDR3 sequence reads: CASLDRGLNQPQHF. The CDR3 DNA sequence: TGTGCCTCCCTGGACAGGGGGCTAAATCAGCCCCAGCATTTT.